Presented here are 9 T cell receptor beta chains from one specimen sequenced in a study of beta chain features in type 1 diabetes. Expressed TCRB transcripts were sequenced, since all the RNA that had been isolated was reverse transcribed. Assay: immunoSEQ multiplex PCR; the TCRdb copy retains only in-frame clones and omits some. The top ten hold around 0.44% of the sample, which has 300,000 to 400,000 clones, approximately 8% seen once. The material sequenced was central memory CD4+ T cells from blood. These TCRs come from a woman aged 18-29 years in good health.

DNA of the CDR3: TGTGCCAGCAGCGCCGACGGCTATAGCAATCAGCCCCAGCATTTT. Protein sequence: CASSADGYSNQPQHF. V and J are TRBV9 and TRBJ1-5, with unresolved D. V shed 3 bases and J shed 0 bases, with 10 bases lying between them. The V gene's germline CDR1 is SGDLS and CDR2 YYNGEE. CDR3 length: 15 residues.

This clone appeared a few times. V gene TRBV11-2 combines with J gene TRBJ2-7, with 15 positions matching TRBD2. This CDR3 is built from 17 residues. V trimming: 5 bases; J trimming: 5 bases; junction bases outside the gene matches: 10. CDR1 is SGHAT, CDR2 FQNNGV, per germline. CDR3 loop: CASSPGLAGGGWDEQYF. CDR3 sequence (DNA): TGTGCCAGCAGCCCCGGACTAGCGGGAGGGGGTTGGGACGAGCAGTACTTC. Full variable domain (rest looked up from reference TRBV11-2 and TRBJ2-7): EAGVAQSPRYKIIEKRQSVAFWCNPISGHATLYWYQQILGQGPKLLIQFQNNGVVDDSQLPKDRFSAERLKGVDSTLKIQPAKLEDSAVYLCASSPGLAGGGWDEQYFGPGTRLTVT.

A few counts support this clone. J is TRBJ2-7 and V is TRBV6-1; D is unresolved. The CDR3 runs 13 residues. Trimming took off 7 bases at V and 0 bases at J, with 10 bases between the two ends. Germline V gene sequence: CDR1 MNHNS, CDR2 SASEGT. For the CDR3, the DNA is TGTGCCAGCACTGAGACACTCTCCTACGAGCAGTACTTC. Amino acid sequence: CASTETLSYEQYF.

The V and J genes are TRBV15 and TRBJ2-3; the D is unclear. The CDR3 length is 13 residues. Trimming pared 2 bases from V and 2 bases from J, leaving 5 bases between. The germline V gene has CDR1 LNHNV and CDR2 YYDKDF (reference sequence). The CDR3 loop is CATSRHPTDTQYF. The CDR3 nucleotides are TGTGCCACCAGCAGACACCCCACAGATACGCAGTATTTT.

The chain is built from TRBV7-9 and TRBJ2-3, with 9 bases identical to TRBD1. Germline CDR1 is SEHNR and CDR2 is FQNEAQ (reference sequence). After removal of 5 bases from V and 5 bases from J, the junction contained 11 bases not matched to a gene. The CDR3 is 16 residues long. This chain's CDR3 is CASSVRGTGYGDTQYF. The CDR3 region has the DNA TGTGCCAGCAGCGTAAGAGGGACAGGGTACGGAGATACGCAGTATTTT.

The gene calls are TRBV27 and TRBJ2-1, with TRBD2 matching over 7 bases. CDR1 and CDR2 (germline): MNHEY, SMNVEV (reference sequence). The V and J ends lost 6 bases and 8 bases, in that order; junction bases with no gene match: 7. CDR3 length: 13 residues. DNA for the CDR3: TGTGCCAGCAGCCTACAGCGGGGTCATGAGCAGTTCTTC. This sequence encodes CASSLQRGHEQFF.

This clone has only a few counts. V gene TRBV15 combines with J gene TRBJ2-4; no clear D gene. CDR3 size: 15 residues. CDR1 is LNHNV and CDR2 is YYDKDF in the germline V gene (reference sequence). Trimming removed 1 base from V and 1 base from J, with 8 bases in between. The CDR3 sequence is CATSRGGTAKNIQYF. CDR3 nucleotides: TGTGCCACCAGCAGAGGGGGAACGGCCAAAAACATTCAGTACTTC.

In its sample, this clone was seen a few times. The chain recombines TRBV6-5 with TRBJ2-7; TRBD1 might be the D (6 bases). CDR3 length: 15 residues. Per germline, CDR1 MNHEY and CDR2 SVGAGI. V lost 6 bases and J 5 bases, leaving 20 bases between the germline ends. The CDR3 bases are TGTGCCAGCAGCCAAAGGGCTGACAGGTCCCACGAGCAGTACTTC. Translating it yields CASSQRADRSHEQYF.

This clone showed up many times. The rearrangement uses TRBV14 and TRBJ2-5; a possible D gene is TRBD2 (6 bases). V was clipped by 0 bases and J by 5 bases, with 10 bases between them. This CDR3 is 14 amino acids long. Germline lookup yields CDR1 SGHDN and CDR2 FVKESK. In DNA form, the CDR3 reads TGTGCCAGCAGCCAAGACGGCGGAGGGGAGACCCAGTACTTC. Translated, it gives CASSQDGGGETQYF.